This T cell receptor (beta chain) was recovered during a study of blood T cell repertoires in COVID-19. Study overall: Donors in the United States, Italy and Spain gave samples during acute or convalescent COVID-19. The analysed material was cDNA or gDNA that came from T cells, B-cell-depleted T cells, or PBMCs.

Clones were read by immunoSEQ multiplex PCR, and TCRdb kept only the in-frame ones, dropping some. The table includes some 48,000 clones, around 89% detected once. This receptor was obtained from a human donor in a cohort sampled during active COVID-19. Source material: peripheral blood.

In nucleotides, the CDR3 is TGTGCCAGCAGTGACGGGACAGACGTAAATCTCTACACCTTC. It is translated as CASSDGTDVNLYTF. The rearrangement joins TRBV25-1 to TRBJ1-2; 7 positions agree with TRBD1. The CDR3 length is 14 residues. Germline-derived CDR1 and CDR2 are MGHDK and SYGVNS. V shed 3 bases and J 10 bases; nucleotides not matched to a gene: 11.